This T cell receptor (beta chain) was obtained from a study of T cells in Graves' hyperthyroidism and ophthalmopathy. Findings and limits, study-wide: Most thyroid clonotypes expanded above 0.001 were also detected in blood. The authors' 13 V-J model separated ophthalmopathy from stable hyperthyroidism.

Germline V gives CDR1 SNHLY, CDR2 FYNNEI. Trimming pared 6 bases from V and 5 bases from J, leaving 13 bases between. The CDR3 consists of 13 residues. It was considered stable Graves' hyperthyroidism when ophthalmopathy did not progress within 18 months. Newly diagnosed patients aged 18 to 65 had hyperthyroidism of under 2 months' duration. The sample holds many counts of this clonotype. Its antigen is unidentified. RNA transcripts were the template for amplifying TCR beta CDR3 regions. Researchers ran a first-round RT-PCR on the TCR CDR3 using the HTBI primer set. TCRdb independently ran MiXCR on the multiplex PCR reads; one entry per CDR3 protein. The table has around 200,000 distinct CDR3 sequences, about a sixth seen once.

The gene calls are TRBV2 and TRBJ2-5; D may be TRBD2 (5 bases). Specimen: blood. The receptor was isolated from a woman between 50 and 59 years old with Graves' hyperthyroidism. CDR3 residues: CASRFRERETQYF. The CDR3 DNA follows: TGTGCCAGCAGGTTTAGGGAGCGGGAGACCCAGTACTTC.